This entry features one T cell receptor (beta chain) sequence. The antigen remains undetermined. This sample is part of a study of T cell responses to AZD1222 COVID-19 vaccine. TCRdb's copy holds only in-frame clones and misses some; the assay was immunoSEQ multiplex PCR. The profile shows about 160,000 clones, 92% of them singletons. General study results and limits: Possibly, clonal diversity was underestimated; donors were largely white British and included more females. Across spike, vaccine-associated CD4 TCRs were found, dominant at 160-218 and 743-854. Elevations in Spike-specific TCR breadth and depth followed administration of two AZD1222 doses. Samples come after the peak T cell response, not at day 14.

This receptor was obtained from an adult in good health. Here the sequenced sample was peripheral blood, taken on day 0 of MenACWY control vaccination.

The CDR3 nucleotides read TGTGCCACCAGTGATTCTCGGACAGGTGTAAATGAAAAACTGTTTTTT. It translates to CATSDSRTGVNEKLFF. The rearrangement uses TRBV24-1 and TRBJ1-4; TRBD1 matches at 7 bases. Germline trimming cut 2 bases from V and 5 bases from J; bases unmatched to any gene: 7. This CDR3 is 16 amino acids long. Germline values: CDR1 KGHDR, CDR2 SFDVKD.